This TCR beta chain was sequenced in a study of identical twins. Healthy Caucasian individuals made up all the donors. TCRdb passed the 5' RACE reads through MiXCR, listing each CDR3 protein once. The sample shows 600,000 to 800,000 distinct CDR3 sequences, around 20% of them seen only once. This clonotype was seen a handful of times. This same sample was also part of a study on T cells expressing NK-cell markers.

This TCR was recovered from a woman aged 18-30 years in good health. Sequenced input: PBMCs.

CDR3 nucleotides: TGTGCCAGCAGCCCGGGGGCATTGAATGAAAAACTGTTTTTT. It is translated as CASSPGALNEKLFF. The V call is TRBV13, the J call TRBJ1-4, with D possibly TRBD1 on 6 matching bases. Trimming removed 5 bases at V and 5 bases at J, with 12 bases between. CDR1 and CDR2 from the germline V gene are PRHDT and FYEKMQ (reference sequence). CDR3 length: 14 residues.